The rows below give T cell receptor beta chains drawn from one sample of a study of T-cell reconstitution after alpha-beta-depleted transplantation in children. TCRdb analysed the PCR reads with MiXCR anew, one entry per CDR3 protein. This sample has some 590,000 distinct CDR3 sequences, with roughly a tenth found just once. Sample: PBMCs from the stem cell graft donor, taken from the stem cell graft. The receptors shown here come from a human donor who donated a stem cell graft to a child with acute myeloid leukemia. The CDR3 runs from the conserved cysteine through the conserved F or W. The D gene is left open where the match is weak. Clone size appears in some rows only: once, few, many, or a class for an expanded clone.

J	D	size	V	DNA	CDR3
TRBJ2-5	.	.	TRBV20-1	TGCAGTGCTACCCCAGCCCAAGAGACCCAGTACTTC	CSATPAQETQYF
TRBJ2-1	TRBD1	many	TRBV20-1	TGCAGTGCCCAGGGGGCAGTCACCTACAATGAGCAGTTCTTC	CSAQGAVTYNEQFF
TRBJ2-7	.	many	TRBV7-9	TGTGCCAGCAGCTTAGGAGGTACTCCAATCTCCTACGAGCAGTACTTC	CASSLGGTPISYEQYF
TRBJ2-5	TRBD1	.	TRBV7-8	TGTGCCAGCAACTTTTCCCCGGGACAGGTTGCGGGAGAGACCCAGTACTTC	CASNFSPGQVAGETQYF
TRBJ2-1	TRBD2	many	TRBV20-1	TGCAGTGCTTACCTCCTAGCGGAGGGAAGTCACAATGAGCAGTTCTTC	CSAYLLAEGSHNEQFF
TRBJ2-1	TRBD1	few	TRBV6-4	TGTGCCAGCAGGCGACATGGGTTAACAGGGGTTGAGCAGTTCTTC	CASRRHGLTGVEQFF
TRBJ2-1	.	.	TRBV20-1	TGCAGTGCTCTGAATCGGGGGCGGGGCACCTACAATGAGCAGTTCTTC	CSALNRGRGTYNEQFF
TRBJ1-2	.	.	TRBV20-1	TGCAGTGCTAGCCCCCGGGGGGTGGATGGCTACACCTTC	CSASPRGVDGYTF
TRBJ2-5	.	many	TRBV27	TGTGCCAGCAGTTCGAACTTTCAAGAGACCCAGTACTTC	CASSSNFQETQYF
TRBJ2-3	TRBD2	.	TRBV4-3	TGCGCCAGCAGCCAAGGCTCGGGAGGGGTCGCAGATACGCAGTATTTT	CASSQGSGGVADTQYF
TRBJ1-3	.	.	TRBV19	TGTGCCAGTAGTGGTGTGAGGACATTCGGCTCTGGAAACACCATATATTTT	CASSGVRTFGSGNTIYF
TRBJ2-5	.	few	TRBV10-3	TGTGCCATCAGGACGCAAGAGACCCAGTACTTC	CAIRTQETQYF
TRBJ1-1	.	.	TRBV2	TGTGCCAGCAGTGGGCCGGTGAACACTGAAGCTTTCTTT	CASSGPVNTEAFF
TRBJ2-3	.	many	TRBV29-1	TGCAGCGTGGCCCCCGTTGAGAGTGGCACAGATACGCAGTATTTT	CSVAPVESGTDTQYF
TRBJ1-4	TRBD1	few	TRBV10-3	TGTGCCATCAGCCCATCAGGGGGAGAAGGCGAAAAACTGTTTTTT	CAISPSGGEGEKLFF
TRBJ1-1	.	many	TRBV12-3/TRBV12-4	TGTGCCACAAAGGGGGAGGAGGTGAACACTGAAGCTTTCTTT	CATKGEEVNTEAFF
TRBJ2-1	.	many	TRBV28	TGTGCCAGCAGTTTACCCAATGGGGGCCACAATGAGCAGTTCTTC	CASSLPNGGHNEQFF
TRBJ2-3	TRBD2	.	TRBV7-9	TGTGCCAGCAGCCCCCCGTCGCTAGCGGGGACCACAGATACGCAGTATTTT	CASSPPSLAGTTDTQYF
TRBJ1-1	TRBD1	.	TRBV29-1	TGCAGCGTTGAAAAAGCCCCCGACAGGGAGGAGGCTTTCTTT	CSVEKAPDREEAFF
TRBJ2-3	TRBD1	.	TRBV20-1	TGCAGTGGTCGGGCAGGGGGCGAAGATACGCAGTATTTT	CSGRAGGEDTQYF
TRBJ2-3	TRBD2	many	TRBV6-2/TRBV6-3	TGTGCCAGCAGTCAACTAGCGGTTTACCGGGCCGCGGATACGCAGTATTTT	CASSQLAVYRAADTQYF
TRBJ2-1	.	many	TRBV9	TGTGCCAGCAGCGCCTTGACAGGTTCCTACAATGAGCAGTTCTTC	CASSALTGSYNEQFF
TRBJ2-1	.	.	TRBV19	TGTGCCAGTAGTATAGGGCCCCCAGGGTGGCGGAATGAGCAGTTCTTC	CASSIGPPGWRNEQFF
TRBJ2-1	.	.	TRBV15	TGTGCCACCAGCAGAGTAGGGGTGGGTCACAATGAGCAGTTCTTC	CATSRVGVGHNEQFF
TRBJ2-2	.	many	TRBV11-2	TGTGCCAGCAGCTTAGAACGACAGTTCACCGGGGAGCTGTTTTTT	CASSLERQFTGELFF
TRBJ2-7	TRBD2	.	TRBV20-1	TGCAGTACGGGGACCTTAACTAGCGGGGTCTACGAGCAGTACTTC	CSTGTLTSGVYEQYF
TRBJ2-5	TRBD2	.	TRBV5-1	TGCGCCAGCAGCCCCGGACTAGACCAAGAGACCCAGTACTTC	CASSPGLDQETQYF
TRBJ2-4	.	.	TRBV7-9	TGTGCCAGCAGCTTAGACGGCGGTGGAAACATTCAGTACTTC	CASSLDGGGNIQYF
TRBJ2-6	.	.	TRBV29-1	TGCAGCGTTGGTTCAGTCTCTGGGGCCAACGTCCTGACTTTC	CSVGSVSGANVLTF
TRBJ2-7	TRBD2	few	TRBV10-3	TGTGCCATCAGTGAGTCGTTACTAGCGGACTACGAGCAGTACTTC	CAISESLLADYEQYF
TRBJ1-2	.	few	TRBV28	TGTGCCAGCAGTCCACCCTTCACCTTC	CASSPPFTF
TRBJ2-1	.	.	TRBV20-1	TGCAGTGCTAGAGGGCGGGGGCGTTACAATGAGCAGTTCTTC	CSARGRGRYNEQFF
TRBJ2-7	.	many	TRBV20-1	TGCAGTGCTAGAGATGGGGGGGGCATGGAGCCCGTATACTACGAGCAGTACTTC	CSARDGGGMEPVYYEQYF
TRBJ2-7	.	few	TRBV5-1	TGCGCCAGCAGCTTGGTGGCCCAGCGGCACGAGCAGTACTTC	CASSLVAQRHEQYF
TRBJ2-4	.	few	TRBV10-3	TGTGCCATCAGTGAGCCGGGGTTCGGGGCCCTAAACATTCAGTACTTC	CAISEPGFGALNIQYF
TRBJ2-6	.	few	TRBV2	TGTGCCAGCACCAGGAACAGGGCCGGGGCCAACGTCCTGACTTTC	CASTRNRAGANVLTF
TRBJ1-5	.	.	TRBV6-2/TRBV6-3	TGTGCCAGCAGGGGGCGAGGGGTATTGAGCAATCAGCCCCAGCATTTT	CASRGRGVLSNQPQHF
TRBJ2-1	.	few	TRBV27	TGTGCCAGCAGTTTTCGTGGGAGTGGCAATGAGCAGTTCTTC	CASSFRGSGNEQFF
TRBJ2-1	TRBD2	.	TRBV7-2	TGTGCCAGCAGCCCAGACTCTAGCGGGAGAACGCAGTTCTTC	CASSPDSSGRTQFF
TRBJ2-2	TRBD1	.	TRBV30	TGTGCCTGGCTACGACAGGGTACGGGCGGGGAGCTGTTTTTT	CAWLRQGTGGELFF
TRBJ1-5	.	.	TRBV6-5	TGTGCCAGCAGTTACTCGGGGGGGCAAGGTCAGCCCCAGCATTTT	CASSYSGGQGQPQHF
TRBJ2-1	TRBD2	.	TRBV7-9	TGTGCCAGCAGCTTACGGTGGGCTAGCGGAGGGCGGGAGCAGTTCTTC	CASSLRWASGGREQFF
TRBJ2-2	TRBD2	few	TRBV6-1	TGTGCCAGCAGGCCCAGCGGGAGGACCGGGGAGCTGTTTTTT	CASRPSGRTGELFF
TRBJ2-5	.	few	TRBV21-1	TGTGCCAGCAGCAAAGAAAGGGGCGCCCTTACCAGGACCCAGTACTTC	CASSKERGALTRTQYF
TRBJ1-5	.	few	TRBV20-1	TGCAGTGCTGCCAGACAGGTAATAACCAATCAGCCCCAGCATTTT	CSAARQVITNQPQHF
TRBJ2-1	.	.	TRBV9	TGTGCCAGCAGCGCCTCAGGAGGGCCCTACAATGAGCAGTTCTTC	CASSASGGPYNEQFF
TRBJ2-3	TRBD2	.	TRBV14	TGTGCCAGCAGCCAAGATTGGAGCGGGAGTTTTACTAGCACAGATACGCAGTATTTT	CASSQDWSGSFTSTDTQYF
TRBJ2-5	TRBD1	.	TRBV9	TGTGCCAGCAGCGAGGGACAGAGAGAGACCCAGTACTTC	CASSEGQRETQYF
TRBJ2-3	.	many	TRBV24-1	TGTGCCACCAGTTTTACCGATACGCAGTATTTT	CATSFTDTQYF